Presented here are 8 T cell receptor beta chains from one specimen sequenced in a study of HIV-infected patients and healthy controls. Reverse transcription used around 500 ng RNA and constant-region primers for alpha and beta. Separate chain-specific third strand synthesis with multiplexing indices produced the alpha and beta libraries. From the 5' RACE reads, TCRdb called clonotypes with MiXCR, one entry per CDR3 protein. Among around 7,000 distinct CDR3 sequences listed, less than 9% were seen once. The repertoire came from unfractionated whole blood and reflected all unsorted peripheral T cells. The sample in question was blood, obtained before antiretroviral therapy. All receptors derive from an adult with HIV infection.

This clonotype has ten or more counts. The chain has TRBV20-1 and TRBJ2-5, with D perhaps matching TRBD2 (6 bases). V was cut by 3 bases and J by 5 bases, with 10 bases left in between. CDR3 length: 12 amino acids. Germline lookup yields CDR1 DFQATT and CDR2 SNEGSKA (reference sequence). CDR3 in amino acids: CSASRRGETQYF. The CDR3 bases are TGCAGTGCTAGCAGACGGGGGGAGACCCAGTACTTC.

There are many counts of this clonotype. The chain uses TRBV19 and TRBJ2-5; 10 nucleotides match TRBD2. The CDR3 extends over 16 amino acids. Germline loops: CDR1 LNHDA, CDR2 SQIVND (reference sequence). Trimming took 4 bases from V and 4 from J; bases not matched to a gene: 9. DNA for the CDR3: TGTGCCAGTAGTACGAAAGCGGGAGGGCCGGTAGAGACCCAGTACTTC. It yields the protein CASSTKAGGPVETQYF.

This clonotype occurred many times. The genes are TRBV6-2 or TRBV6-3 and TRBJ1-1; no clear D gene. This CDR3 has 14 amino acids. Germline values: CDR1 MNHEY, CDR2 SVGEGT. V was clipped by 2 bases and J by 4 bases, with 11 bases between them. The DNA for the CDR3 is TGTGCCAGCAGTTACGGAGGCCCTGGCACTGAAGCTTTCTTT. This gives the protein CASSYGGPGTEAFF.

By its share, this clonotype is medium-sized. The rearrangement uses TRBV4-1 and TRBJ1-2; TRBD1 matches 10 bases. The CDR3 extends over 19 amino acids. Germline V CDR1 and CDR2: MGHRA, YSYEKL. Losses at the gene ends were 0 bases for V and 7 bases for J; bases not matched to a gene: 17. The CDR3 sequence is CASSQDLGDRGAAMGGYTF. The CDR3 region has the DNA TGCGCCAGCAGCCAAGATCTGGGGGACAGGGGAGCAGCCATGGGTGGCTACACCTTC.

This clonotype was detected ten times or more. The chain recombines TRBV11-2 with TRBJ1-1; D uncertain. Germline V gene lookup returns CDR1 SGHAT and CDR2 FQNNGV. Trimming pared 5 bases from V and 3 bases from J, leaving 22 bases between. The CDR3 contains 17 residues. The CDR3 coding sequence is TGTGCCAGCAGCCCCATTGGGCTTCGGTCTAGTGACACTGAAGCTTTCTTT. Protein product: CASSPIGLRSSDTEAFF.

This clonotype came up many times. V gene TRBV6-5 combines with J gene TRBJ1-2; D possibly corresponds to TRBD1 (6 bases). The CDR3 is 15 amino acids. V gave up 6 bases and J gave up 4 bases, with 18 bases separating them. The germline CDR1 and CDR2 sequences are MNHEY and SVGAGI. DNA of the CDR3: TGTGCCAGCAGCACTGTGGACAGACCCTTCTATGGCTACACCTTC. It encodes CASSTVDRPFYGYTF.

This clonotype has ten or more counts. The V gene is TRBV30, the J gene TRBJ1-2; D is possibly TRBD1 (5 bases). Germline V gene sequence: CDR1 GTSNPN, CDR2 SVGIG (reference sequence). This CDR3 has 10 residues. Between the trimmed V and J ends, which lost 8 bases and 7 bases, there was a span of 11 bases. The CDR3 region has the DNA TGTGCCATCCAGGGAGGTGGCTACACCTTC. Protein: CAIQGGGYTF.

Relative to its sample, this clonotype is medium-sized. V usage is TRBV5-6 and J usage is TRBJ1-2, with TRBD1 as a possible D gene (5 bases). CDR1 SGHDT and CDR2 YYEEEE come from the germline V gene. Trimming took 4 bases from V and 4 from J, leaving 20 bases between them. CDR3 size: 16 residues. The CDR3 spells CASSRGGSTLIYGYTF. The CDR3 DNA reads TGTGCCAGCAGCCGTGGGGGGAGCACCCTGATCTATGGCTACACCTTC.